The subject of this entry is one T cell receptor beta chain. Its antigen is undetermined. Libraries were prepared by immunoSEQ multiplex PCR; TCRdb keeps only in-frame clonotypes and omits some of them. The sample lists more than 95,000 clones, about 90% occurring once. The germline gives CDR1 MNHNY, CDR2 SVGAGI (reference sequence). The CDR3 runs to 15 residues. The V end lost 6 bases, the J end lost 7 bases, and 21 bases lay between the germline ends. This entry is derived from a study of T cell responses to AZD1222 COVID-19 vaccine. Study-wide results and caveats: Spike-wide vaccine-associated CD4 TCRs dominated at 160-218 and 743-854. AZD1222 recipients seropositive at baseline numbered only six. The donor cohort was predominantly white British with a female majority, and clonal diversity may have been underestimated.

The receptor was derived from an adult in good health. V is TRBV6-6 and J is TRBJ1-2; possibly TRBD1 for D (5 bases). The sequences come from peripheral blood, collected on day 0 of AZD1222 vaccination. The CDR3: CASSGPTVGLFGYTF. CDR3 coding DNA: TGTGCCAGCAGCGGTCCGACAGTAGGTTTATTTGGCTACACCTTC.